The clone carrying this TCR beta chain was detected ten times or more. Germline V gene sequence: CDR1 SGHDN, CDR2 FVKESK. Trimming at V came to 10 bases and at J to 5 bases, leaving 5 bases not matched to a gene. This CDR3 comprises 12 residues. The data originate from a study of spatial heterogeneity in lung cancer. Looking at the study overall: Alpha-chain sequences were consistently detected in smaller numbers than beta-chain sequences.

TCRdb re-called the 5' RACE reads with MiXCR, one entry per CDR3 protein. The table records over 75,000 distinct CDR3 sequences, approximately 21% of them present only once. Time point: sample taken at primary tumor resection. Material for sequencing was whole RNA from tumor, nontumor lung or frozen PBMC, left unsorted. The 60 to 90 donors had untreated early-stage non-small cell lung cancer. V is TRBV14 and J is TRBJ2-1; the match to TRBD2 covers 7 bases. The sequences come from PBMCs, collected at surgery. The origin of this receptor is a male donor with early-stage non-small cell lung cancer. Written as DNA, the CDR3 is TGTGCCACCGGGGGGATACACAATGAGCAGTTCTTC. Its translation: CATGGIHNEQFF. Variable domain in full (rest from reference TRBV14 and TRBJ2-1): EAGVTQFPSHSVIEKGQTVTLRCDPISGHDNLYWYRRVMGKEIKFLLHFVKESKQDESGMPNNRFLAERTGGTYSTLKVQPAELEDSGVYFCATGGIHNEQFFGPGTRLTVL.